Below, 18 T cell receptor beta chains from the same sample are listed, as sequenced in a study of T cell responses to AZD1222 COVID-19 vaccine. Produced via immunoSEQ multiplex PCR; TCRdb's table is partial and in-frame only. The table lists about 120,000 clones, 80% to 95% of them singletons. Specimen: peripheral blood, collected on day 0 of AZD1222 vaccination. These receptors all come from an adult in good health.

The chain employs TRBV4-3 and TRBJ2-5, with no clear D. Germline CDR1 reads LGHNA; CDR2 reads YSLEER. The CDR3 has 13 amino acids. V was shortened by 3 bases and J by 1 base, with 6 bases between the two germline ends. CDR3 coding DNA: TGCGCCAGCAGCCACGGACCCCAAGAGACCCAGTACTTC. Encoded protein: CASSHGPQETQYF.

The V call is TRBV14, the J call TRBJ2-1, with D perhaps TRBD2 (5 bases). The CDR3 is 14 amino acids. V was shortened by 1 base and J by 1 base, with 5 bases between the two germline ends. Germline values: CDR1 SGHDN, CDR2 FVKESK. CDR3 DNA sequence: TGTGCCAGCAGCCAAGGGAGGTCCTACAATGAGCAGTTCTTC. Translated, it gives CASSQGRSYNEQFF.

The rearrangement joins TRBV6-6 to TRBJ1-1; D is uncertain. Trimming shortened V by 5 bases and J by 0 bases, and 19 bases separated the two germline ends. Germline CDR1 and CDR2: MNHNY and SVGAGI (reference sequence). CDR3 size: 17 residues. Written as DNA, the CDR3 is TGTGCCAGCAGTCAACCCTCAATTCGCTCGATGAACACTGAAGCTTTCTTT. It codes for CASSQPSIRSMNTEAFF.

This CDR3 reads CASSELGDSRSYGYTF. The CDR3 DNA reads TGTGCCAGCAGTGAATTAGGGGACAGCAGAAGCTATGGCTACACCTTC. The chain employs TRBV25-1 and TRBJ1-2; 7 nucleotides agree with TRBD1. The CDR3 length is 16 residues. With 1 base clipped from V and 4 bases from J, the junction kept 9 bases outside the gene matches. Per the germline V gene, CDR1 is MGHDK and CDR2 is SYGVNS.

The chain combines TRBV4-3 with TRBJ2-1; TRBD2 might be the D (6 bases). The CDR3 has 17 amino acids. V shed 0 bases and J shed 5 bases, with 17 bases lying between them. CDR1 is LGHNA and CDR2 is YSLEER in the germline V gene. CDR3 DNA sequence: TGCGCCAGCAGCCAAGATCTTGGCCTAGCGCTAGACAATGAGCAGTTCTTC. It yields the protein CASSQDLGLALDNEQFF.

This chain joins TRBV19 and TRBJ1-3, with D possibly TRBD1 on 5 matching bases. Germline V gene data show CDR1 as LNHDA and CDR2 as SQIVND (reference sequence). The V end was cut by 6 bases, the J end by 4 bases, with 13 bases between. This CDR3 has 14 residues. CDR3 nucleotide sequence: TGTGCCAGTAGGGAGGGGATCCTCGGAAACACCATATATTTT. Translation gives CASREGILGNTIYF.

In its sample, this clone was seen once. V and J are TRBV7-9 and TRBJ2-2; tentative D call: TRBD2 (6 bases). The germline gives CDR1 SEHNR, CDR2 FQNEAQ (reference sequence). The V gene lost 4 bases and the J gene lost 5 bases, with 11 bases spanning the gap. The length of the CDR3 is 14 residues. The chain's CDR3 is CASSYRSGTGELFF. CDR3 in DNA: TGTGCCAGCAGCTATAGAAGCGGGACCGGGGAGCTGTTTTTT.

The chain has TRBV4-3 and TRBJ2-1, with no clear D. There are 14 residues in the CDR3. In germline, CDR1 is LGHNA, CDR2 YSLEER. The germline V and J ends were trimmed by 0 bases and 6 bases, with 9 bases remaining between them. The CDR3 bases are TGCGCCAGCAGCCAAGATCTTGATACCAATGAGCAGTTCTTC. Translation gives CASSQDLDTNEQFF.

The chain joins TRBV5-1 to TRBJ2-3, with D possibly matching TRBD1 (6 bases). The germline V and J ends were trimmed by 0 bases and 6 bases, with 17 bases remaining between them. CDR3 length equals 16 residues. Looked up from germline, CDR1 is SGHRS and CDR2 is YFSETQ. The CDR3 reads CASSLEGHMNADTQYF. CDR3 DNA: TGCGCCAGCAGCTTGGAGGGACATATGAACGCCGATACGCAGTATTTT.

The rearrangement uses TRBV6-6 and TRBJ1-5; the D is unclear. V shed 5 bases and J shed 3 bases, with 2 bases lying between them. The CDR3 sequence is 11 residues long. In germline, CDR1 is MNHNY, CDR2 SVGAGI (reference sequence). The CDR3 spells CASSANQPQHF. Written as DNA, the CDR3 is TGTGCCAGCAGTGCCAATCAGCCCCAGCATTTT.

This chain connects TRBV3-1 (or the pseudogene TRBV3-2) to TRBJ1-3, with D possibly being TRBD1 (6 bases). The CDR3 is made up of 13 amino acids. V was pared by 0 bases and J by 16 bases, with 16 bases between. Germline lookup yields CDR1 LGHDT and CDR2 YNNKEL (reference sequence). CDR3 nucleotide sequence: TGTGCCAGCAGCCAAGAGGCTACAGGGCGGATGTATTTT. It translates to CASSQEATGRMYF.

The J gene is TRBJ1-4, the V gene TRBV5-8, with D unclear. The CDR3 sequence is 15 residues long. The V end was cut by 0 bases, the J end by 2 bases, with 8 bases between. CDR1 and CDR2 (germline): SGHTS, YDEGEE. The CDR3 region is CASSLGVSTNEKLFF. CDR3 sequence (DNA): TGTGCCAGCAGCTTGGGGGTTTCGACTAATGAAAAACTGTTTTTT. The full variable domain, rest sourced from reference TRBV5-8 and TRBJ1-4, is EAGVTQSPTHLIKTRGQQATLRCSPISGHTSVYWYQQALGLGLQFLLWYDEGEERNRGNFPPRFSGRQFPNYSSELNVNALELEDSALYLCASSLGVSTNEKLFFGSGTQLSVL.

Here the CDR3 DNA reads TGTGCCAGCAGCTCCGTCCGGGCCTTCTACGAGCAGTACTTC. Protein: CASSSVRAFYEQYF. This chain joins TRBV11-2 and TRBJ2-7; no definite D call. Germline CDR1 SGHAT, CDR2 FQNNGV. V was pared by 4 bases and J by 3 bases, with 13 bases between. The CDR3 covers 14 residues.

The V and J genes are TRBV23-1 and TRBJ1-5, with D hard to call. TRBV23-1 is an ORF, and what it does is uncertain. V shed 5 bases and J shed 2 bases, with 19 bases lying between them. This CDR3 is 17 amino acids long. CDR3 sequence reads: CASSDYRSLWGNQPQHF. The CDR3 nucleotides read TGCGCCAGCAGTGACTACCGAAGCCTGTGGGGCAATCAGCCCCAGCATTTT.

The chain carries TRBV28 and TRBJ2-7; 13 bases agree with TRBD2. The CDR3 has 16 amino acids. Unmatched junction bases numbered 9, after V lost 7 bases and J lost 3 bases. The germline CDR1 and CDR2 sequences are MDHEN and SYDVKM. Here the CDR3 DNA reads TGTGCCAGCACCAGCCCGGGACTAGCGGGAAACTACGAGCAGTACTTC. Residues: CASTSPGLAGNYEQYF.

The V call is TRBV6-1, the J call TRBJ1-5; D is ambiguous. CDR1 is MNHNS and CDR2 is SASEGT in the germline V gene. The CDR3 consists of 15 residues. The V and J ends lost 1 base and 2 bases respectively, with 9 bases between them. CDR3 protein: CASSEGIPGNQPQHF. CDR3 nucleotide sequence: TGTGCCAGCAGTGAAGGGATTCCTGGCAATCAGCCCCAGCATTTT.

This clone was seen a single time. The chain joins TRBV19 to TRBJ1-1, with D tentatively TRBD1 (5 bases). The CDR3 is 11 residues long. The V gene lost 9 bases and the J gene lost 8 bases, with 13 bases spanning the gap. CDR1 and CDR2 (germline): LNHDA, SQIVND (reference sequence). The CDR3 reads CASLRGGEAFF. The CDR3 bases are TGTGCCAGCCTGCGTGGGGGAGAAGCTTTCTTT.

The chain has TRBV5-7 and TRBJ2-5, with 9 bases aligning to TRBD2. TRBV5-7 is designated an ORF whose function remains uncertain. J lost 1 base, V lost 1 base, and 11 bases had no gene match. The CDR3 contains 18 residues. CDR3 in amino acids: CASSLIGLAPEPQETQYF. For the CDR3, the DNA is TGTGCCAGCAGCTTGATTGGACTAGCGCCCGAACCCCAAGAGACCCAGTACTTC.